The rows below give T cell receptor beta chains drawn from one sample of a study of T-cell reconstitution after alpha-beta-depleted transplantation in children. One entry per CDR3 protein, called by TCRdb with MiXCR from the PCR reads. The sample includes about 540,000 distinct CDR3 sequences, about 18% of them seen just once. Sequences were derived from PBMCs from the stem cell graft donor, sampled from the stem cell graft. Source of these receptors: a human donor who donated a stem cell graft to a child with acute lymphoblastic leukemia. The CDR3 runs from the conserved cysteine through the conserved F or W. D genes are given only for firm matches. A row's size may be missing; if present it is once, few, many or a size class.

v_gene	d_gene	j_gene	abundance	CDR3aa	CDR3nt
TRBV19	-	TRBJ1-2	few	CASSDKRYTF	TGTGCCAGTAGTGACAAACGCTACACCTTC
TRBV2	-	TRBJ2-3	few	CASSDLRGGTDTQYF	TGTGCCAGCAGTGATTTAAGGGGTGGCACAGATACGCAGTATTTT
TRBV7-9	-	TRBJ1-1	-	CASRAQASNTEAFF	TGTGCCAGCAGGGCCCAGGCTTCGAACACTGAAGCTTTCTTT
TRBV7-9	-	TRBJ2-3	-	CASSPRGFSGADTQYF	TGTGCCAGCAGCCCCCGGGGTTTCAGTGGCGCAGATACGCAGTATTTT
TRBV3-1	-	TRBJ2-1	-	CASSQRLSSYNEQFF	TGTGCCAGCAGCCAAAGGCTGAGCTCCTACAATGAGCAGTTCTTC
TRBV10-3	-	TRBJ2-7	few	CAISEFMGGVGYEQYF	TGTGCCATCAGTGAGTTCATGGGAGGAGTCGGCTACGAGCAGTACTTC
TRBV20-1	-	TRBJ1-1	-	CSARGVEGRDTEAFF	TGCAGTGCTAGAGGAGTAGAAGGGAGGGACACTGAAGCTTTCTTT
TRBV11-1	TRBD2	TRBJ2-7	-	CASSLRSSGSSGELYEQYF	TGTGCCAGCAGCCTGCGGTCCTCGGGGTCTAGCGGGGAACTCTACGAGCAGTACTTC
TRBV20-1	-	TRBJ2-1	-	CSARGDGSYNEQFF	TGCAGTGCTAGGGGGGACGGATCCTACAATGAGCAGTTCTTC
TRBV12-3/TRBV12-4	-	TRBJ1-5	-	CASSLSGAGSQPQHF	TGTGCCAGCAGTTTGTCAGGGGCGGGTAGTCAGCCCCAGCATTTT
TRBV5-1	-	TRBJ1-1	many	CASSLHPNTEAFF	TGCGCCAGCAGCTTGCATCCGAACACTGAAGCTTTCTTT
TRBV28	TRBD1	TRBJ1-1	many	CASSYRGGGTEAFF	TGTGCCAGCAGTTACCGAGGGGGCGGGACTGAAGCTTTCTTT
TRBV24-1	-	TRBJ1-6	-	CATSHRLTLHF	TGTGCCACCAGTCACCGGCTGACCCTCCACTTT
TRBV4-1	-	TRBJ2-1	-	CASSRFGYNEQFF	TGCGCCAGCAGCCGGTTCGGGTACAATGAGCAGTTCTTC
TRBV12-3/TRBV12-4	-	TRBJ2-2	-	CASSLWTDTGELFF	TGTGCCAGCAGTTTATGGACAGACACCGGGGAGCTGTTTTTT
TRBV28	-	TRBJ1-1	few	CASTPRGQKGNTEAFF	TGTGCCAGCACCCCGCGGGGACAAAAGGGGAACACTGAAGCTTTCTTT
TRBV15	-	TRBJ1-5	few	CATSRDLTGTGYQPQHF	TGTGCCACCAGCAGAGATTTGACCGGGACGGGTTATCAGCCCCAGCATTTT
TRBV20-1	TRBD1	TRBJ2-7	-	CSATRTGGLKNEQYF	TGCAGTGCAACCCGGACAGGGGGCCTGAAGAACGAGCAGTACTTC
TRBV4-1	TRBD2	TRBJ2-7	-	CASSQEYPGLVLEQYF	TGCGCCAGCAGCCAAGAATACCCGGGACTAGTTCTCGAGCAGTACTTC
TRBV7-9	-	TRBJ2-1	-	CASSLAETGHNEQFF	TGTGCCAGCAGCTTAGCGGAGACAGGCCACAATGAGCAGTTCTTC
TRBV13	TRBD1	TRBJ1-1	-	CASSLSRTGGLNTEAFF	TGTGCCAGCAGCTTATCCCGGACAGGGGGCTTGAACACTGAAGCTTTCTTT
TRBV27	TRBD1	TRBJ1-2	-	CASSSAPQGASGYTF	TGTGCCAGCAGCTCGGCTCCTCAGGGGGCGAGTGGCTACACCTTC
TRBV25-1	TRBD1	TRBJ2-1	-	CASSEVLGDRGGNEQFF	TGTGCCAGCAGTGAAGTTTTAGGAGACAGGGGGGGAAATGAGCAGTTCTTC
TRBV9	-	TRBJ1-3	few	CASATSSGNTIYF	TGTGCCAGCGCAACTAGCTCTGGAAACACCATATATTTT
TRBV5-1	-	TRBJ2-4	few	CASSLADRGTGQGNIQYF	TGCGCCAGCAGCTTGGCCGATAGGGGAACCGGGCAAGGGAACATTCAGTACTTC
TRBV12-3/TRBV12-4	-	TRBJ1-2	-	CASSFPAGYGYTF	TGTGCCAGCAGTTTCCCAGCTGGCTATGGCTACACCTTC
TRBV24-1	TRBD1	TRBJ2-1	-	CATSDPGQGAGNEQFF	TGTGCCACCAGTGACCCTGGACAGGGGGCAGGCAATGAGCAGTTCTTC
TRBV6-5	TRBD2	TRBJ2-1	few	CASSYSGSPNEQFF	TGTGCCAGCAGTTATAGCGGGAGTCCCAATGAGCAGTTCTTC
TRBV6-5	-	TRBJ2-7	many	CATEFDRGSYEQYF	TGTGCCACCGAGTTCGACCGAGGGTCCTACGAGCAGTACTTC
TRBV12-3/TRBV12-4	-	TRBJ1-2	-	CASSLPPQNYGYTF	TGTGCCAGCAGTTTACCGCCACAGAACTATGGCTACACCTTC
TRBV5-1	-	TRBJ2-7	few	CASSLAGRMGDRYEQYF	TGCGCCAGCAGCTTGGCGGGGCGGATGGGAGACCGGTACGAGCAGTACTTC
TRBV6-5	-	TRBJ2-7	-	CASSYSIGSEQYF	TGTGCCAGCAGTTACTCGATTGGGAGCGAGCAGTACTTC
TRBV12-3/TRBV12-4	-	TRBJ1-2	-	CASSPRGPQTNGYTF	TGTGCCAGCAGTCCCCGGGGGCCCCAGACGAACGGCTACACCTTC
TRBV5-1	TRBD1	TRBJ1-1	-	CASSSRQGGWTEAFF	TGCGCCAGCAGCTCAAGACAGGGCGGTTGGACTGAAGCTTTCTTT
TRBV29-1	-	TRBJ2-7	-	CSAATGRNSYEQYF	TGCAGCGCCGCGACAGGTAGAAATTCTTACGAGCAGTACTTC
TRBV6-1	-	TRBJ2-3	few	CASSEAIGLSTDTQYF	TGTGCCAGCAGTGAAGCTATCGGGCTCAGCACAGATACGCAGTATTTT
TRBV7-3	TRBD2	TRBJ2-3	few	CASSSGTSGGTDTQYF	TGTGCCAGCAGTTCCGGGACTAGCGGGGGCACAGATACGCAGTATTTT
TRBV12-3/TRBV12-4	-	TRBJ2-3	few	CASSSHSGQYTQYF	TGTGCCAGCAGTTCCCACTCTGGACAGTATACGCAGTATTTT
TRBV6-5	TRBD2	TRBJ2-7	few	CASSYGRAVEQYF	TGTGCCAGCAGTTACGGGAGGGCCGTGGAGCAGTACTTC
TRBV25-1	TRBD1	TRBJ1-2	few	CASSELGGTGGGYTF	TGTGCCAGCAGTGAATTGGGCGGGACAGGGGGCGGCTACACCTTC
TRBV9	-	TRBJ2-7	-	CASSVDNYEQYF	TGTGCCAGCAGCGTAGACAACTACGAGCAGTACTTC
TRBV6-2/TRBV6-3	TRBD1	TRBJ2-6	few	CASSYPDRGIFGGANVLTF	TGTGCCAGCAGTTACCCGGACAGGGGGATATTTGGTGGGGCCAACGTCCTGACTTTC
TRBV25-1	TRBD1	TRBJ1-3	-	CASRGGAGGNTIYF	TGTGCCAGCAGAGGGGGCGCGGGGGGAAACACCATATATTTT
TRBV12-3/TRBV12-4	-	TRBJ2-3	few	CASSLAGWGTDTQYF	TGTGCCAGCAGTTTGGCGGGATGGGGCACAGATACGCAGTATTTT
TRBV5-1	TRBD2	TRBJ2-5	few	CASSGGLAGGQETQYF	TGCGCCAGCAGCGGGGGACTAGCGGGAGGTCAAGAGACCCAGTACTTC
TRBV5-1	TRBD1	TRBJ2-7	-	CASSRTGPFYEQYF	TGCGCCAGCAGCCGGACAGGGCCCTTTTACGAGCAGTACTTC
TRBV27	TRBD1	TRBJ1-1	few	CASTPGTGKMNTEAFF	TGTGCCAGCACCCCAGGGACAGGGAAAATGAACACTGAAGCTTTCTTT
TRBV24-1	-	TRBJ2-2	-	CATSDFNGPTGGELFF	TGTGCCACCAGTGATTTCAATGGGCCGACGGGCGGGGAGCTGTTTTTT
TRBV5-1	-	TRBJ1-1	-	CASSRESSTNTEAFF	TGCGCCAGCAGCAGAGAGTCCTCGACAAACACTGAAGCTTTCTTT
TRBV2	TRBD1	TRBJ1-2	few	CASSEAAGQGAGDGYTF	TGTGCCAGCAGTGAAGCGGCGGGACAGGGGGCAGGGGATGGCTACACCTTC
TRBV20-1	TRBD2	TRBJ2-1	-	CSARSQTSELYNEQFF	TGCAGTGCTAGATCCCAGACTAGCGAACTCTACAATGAGCAGTTCTTC
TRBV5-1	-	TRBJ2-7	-	CASSPKGGAYEQYF	TGCGCCAGCAGCCCTAAGGGAGGTGCCTACGAGCAGTACTTC
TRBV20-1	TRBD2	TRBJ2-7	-	CSAITTRFLKAGALSYEQYF	TGCAGTGCTATTACGACCCGATTTCTTAAGGCGGGAGCCCTCTCCTACGAGCAGTACTTC
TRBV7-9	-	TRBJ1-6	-	CASSFGENSPLHF	TGTGCCAGCAGCTTCGGGGAGAATTCACCCCTCCACTTT
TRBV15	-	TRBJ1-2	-	CATSSRGGRAGNYGYTF	TGTGCCACCAGCAGCCGTGGAGGCCGAGCTGGTAACTATGGCTACACCTTC
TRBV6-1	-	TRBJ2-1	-	CASSLSGSGNEQFF	TGTGCCAGCAGCCTCTCCGGGAGTGGAAATGAGCAGTTCTTC
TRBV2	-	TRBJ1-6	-	CASIRGSSYNSPLHF	TGTGCCAGCATCAGGGGAAGCTCCTATAATTCACCCCTCCACTTT
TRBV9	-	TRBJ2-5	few	CASSSGVSETQYF	TGTGCCAGCAGCTCGGGGGTGTCGGAGACCCAGTACTTC
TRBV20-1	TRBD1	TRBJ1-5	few	CSARDPGQRAKPQHF	TGCAGTGCTAGAGATCCGGGACAGCGAGCGAAGCCCCAGCATTTT
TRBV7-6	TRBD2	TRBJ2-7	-	CASSFRSGSYEQYF	TGTGCCAGCAGCTTTCGCAGCGGGAGCTACGAGCAGTACTTC